This T cell receptor (beta chain) was captured in a study of blood T cell repertoires in COVID-19. Libraries were prepared by immunoSEQ multiplex PCR; TCRdb keeps only in-frame clonotypes and omits some of them. The sample lists about 190,000 clones; about 77% were seen once. This CDR3 region has 18 residues. Trimming at V came to 3 bases and at J to 0 bases, leaving 9 bases not matched to a gene. Per the germline V gene, CDR1 is SGHTA and CDR2 is FQGNSA. The sample was PBMCs or T cells enriched from blood (not recorded which). The V and J genes are TRBV7-2 and TRBJ2-3, with 10 bases matching TRBD2. The receptor comes from a woman aged 50 to 65 with acute COVID-19. CDR3 sequence reads: CASSFSGGPAISTDTQYF. CDR3 nucleotide sequence: TGTGCCAGCAGCTTTAGCGGGGGGCCCGCGATTAGCACAGATACGCAGTATTTT.